These 9 T cell receptor beta chains share one sample of origin, sequenced in a study of PD-1 blockade in mismatch repair-deficient tumors. TCRdb keeps only in-frame clones here, not all; method: immunoSEQ multiplex PCR. The sample holds 75,000 to 85,000 clones, approximately 81% seen once. The sequencing used peripheral blood, collected 12 weeks after starting pembrolizumab. The origin of the receptors is an adult with mismatch repair-deficient cancer.

V gene TRBV4-3 combines with J gene TRBJ2-3; 7 positions agree with TRBD2. V dropped 6 bases and J dropped 4; count of bases not matched to a gene: 7. The germline gives CDR1 LGHNA, CDR2 YSLEER. This CDR3 comprises 14 residues. The CDR3 region is CASRTSVGADTQYF. CDR3 sequence (DNA): TGCGCCAGCAGAACTAGCGTAGGCGCAGATACGCAGTATTTT.

The chain couples TRBV6-6 to TRBJ1-5; 7 positions agree with TRBD1. With 2 bases clipped from V and 7 bases from J, the junction kept 5 bases outside the gene matches. CDR1 and CDR2 from the germline V gene are MNHNY and SVGAGI (reference sequence). The CDR3 extends over 14 amino acids. The CDR3 here is CASSYRTGLQPQHF. As DNA, the CDR3 is TGTGCCAGCAGTTACCGGACAGGATTACAGCCCCAGCATTTT.

This clone appeared a few times. This chain links TRBV25-1 with TRBJ1-1; no clear D. Germline V CDR1 and CDR2: MGHDK, SYGVNS. The CDR3 covers 16 residues. The V gene lost 6 bases and the J gene lost 0 bases, with 17 bases spanning the gap. This CDR3 is CASRGPWATMNTEAFF. The CDR3 DNA reads as TGTGCCAGCAGGGGCCCATGGGCAACTATGAACACTGAAGCTTTCTTT.

The chain links TRBV6-6 to TRBJ2-7; 7 positions match TRBD2. V was clipped by 6 bases and J by 2 bases; unmatched bases: 7. CDR1 MNHNY and CDR2 SVGAGI come from the germline V gene (reference sequence). The CDR3 runs 14 residues. The CDR3 DNA sequence: TGTGCCAGCAGCCAGGCCGGGACTACCTACGAGCAGTACTTC. Protein product: CASSQAGTTYEQYF.

The J gene is TRBJ1-4, the V gene TRBV7-9, with a possible D match to TRBD1 (5 bases). Germline CDR1 reads SEHNR; CDR2 reads FQNEAQ (reference sequence). V was pared by 1 base and J by 5 bases, with 14 bases between. This CDR3 is built from 16 residues. The CDR3 nucleotides are TGTGCCAGCAGCTTAGTATCCGGGACGAAGAATGAAAAACTGTTTTTT. Translated, it gives CASSLVSGTKNEKLFF.

The J gene is TRBJ1-5, the V gene TRBV7-9, with D uncertain. Germline loops: CDR1 SEHNR, CDR2 FQNEAQ (reference sequence). Trimming cost V 8 bases and J 6 bases, with 8 bases left between them. This CDR3 comprises 11 residues. The CDR3 DNA reads as TGTGCCAGCGGTCCGGGTCAGCCCCAGCATTTT. Translated, it gives CASGPGQPQHF.

J is TRBJ2-3 and V is TRBV11-2; TRBD1 aligns across 10 bases. CDR1 is SGHAT and CDR2 is FQNNGV in the germline V gene. The CDR3 sequence is 18 residues long. After removal of 4 bases from V and 5 bases from J, the junction contained 15 bases not matched to a gene. CDR3 nucleotides: TGTGCCAGCAGCTCCCTGGGTGCGGGACAGGGGTTGAGAGATACGCAGTATTTT. Translation gives CASSSLGAGQGLRDTQYF.

The chain links TRBV27 to TRBJ2-2; no clear D gene. V was pared by 2 bases and J by 6 bases, with 13 bases between. The CDR3 totals 15 residues. Germline V gives CDR1 MNHEY, CDR2 SMNVEV (reference sequence). The CDR3 sequence: CASSLVPYVSGELFF. DNA of the CDR3: TGTGCCAGCAGTTTAGTTCCATATGTGTCCGGGGAGCTGTTTTTT.

V and J are TRBV29-1 and TRBJ1-1; D is perhaps TRBD1 (5 bases). From germline, CDR1 is SQVTM and CDR2 ANQGSEA. V was trimmed by 3 bases and J by 4 bases, leaving 15 bases between them. This CDR3 region has 14 residues. Here the CDR3 reads CSVDHGGVGTEAFF. The DNA of the CDR3 is TGCAGCGTTGATCACGGGGGAGTCGGCACTGAAGCTTTCTTT.